These T cell receptor beta chains were read from a single sample in a study of control samples from healthy donors and cancer patients. The data were produced by immunoSEQ multiplex PCR, yet TCRdb's version contains in-frame clones alone and is incomplete. The table records some 49,000 clones, just over 90% of them present only once. The sample comprised PBMCs. The receptors derive from a man aged 30-40 years with colorectal cancer. CDR3s include the opening cysteine and the closing phenylalanine or tryptophan. The order of the fields is D gene, clone size, V gene, J gene, CDR3 protein, CDR3 DNA. A D gene is named only where the DNA matches it firmly. Not every row has a clone size; where given, it reads once, few, many or a size class.

TRBD2	.	TRBV29-1	TRBJ2-1	CSASGARREEAEQFF	TGCAGCGCCTCGGGTGCCAGACGGGAGGAGGCTGAGCAGTTCTTC
.	few	TRBV15	TRBJ2-4	CATSRGRIQNIQYF	TGTGCCACCAGCAGAGGTCGGATCCAAAACATTCAGTACTTC
.	once	TRBV12-5	TRBJ2-1	CASGLVGRYNEQFF	TGTGCTAGTGGTTTGGTGGGGCGCTACAATGAGCAGTTCTTC
.	.	TRBV30	TRBJ2-1	CAWSVDSAPYNEQFF	TGTGCCTGGAGTGTAGATAGTGCCCCCTACAATGAGCAGTTCTTC
.	.	TRBV5-1	TRBJ1-1	CASRTSTLNTEAFF	TGCGCCAGCAGGACCTCGACACTGAACACTGAAGCTTTCTTT
.	.	TRBV5-6	TRBJ1-6	CASRHRGGRRSSPLHF	TGTGCCAGCAGACATAGGGGGGGCCGACGTAGCTCGCCCCTCCACTTT
.	.	TRBV24-1	TRBJ2-7	CATSDPSGPIYEQYF	TGTGCCACCAGTGATCCGTCAGGTCCCATCTACGAGCAGTACTTC
.	.	TRBV12-1	TRBJ2-1	CASSPNRDASYNEQFF	TGTGCCAGCAGTCCCAACCGGGACGCTTCCTACAATGAGCAGTTCTTC
.	.	TRBV25-1	TRBJ1-6	CASTTGWNSPLHF	TGTGCCAGTACAACAGGGTGGAATTCACCCCTCCACTTT
.	.	TRBV11-2	TRBJ1-2	CASSNRGGLDGYTF	TGTGCCAGCAGCAATAGGGGGGGCCTCGATGGCTACACCTTC
TRBD1	.	TRBV6-1	TRBJ1-3	CASSEGYRGSSGNTIYF	TGTGCCAGCAGTGAAGGGTACAGGGGCTCCTCTGGAAACACCATATATTTT
TRBD1	.	TRBV18	TRBJ2-7	CASSLTGTGAYEQYF	TGTGCCAGCTCTCTCACCGGGACAGGGGCCTACGAGCAGTACTTC
.	.	TRBV19	TRBJ1-5	CASQYSNQPQHF	TGTGCCAGTCAATATAGCAATCAGCCCCAGCATTTT
.	.	TRBV2	TRBJ1-2	CASRGITRGYTF	TGTGCCAGCAGAGGAATTACTCGGGGCTACACCTTC
.	.	TRBV9	TRBJ1-2	CASSSTGNYGYTF	TGTGCCAGCAGTTCCACAGGGAACTATGGCTACACCTTC
TRBD2	once	TRBV27	TRBJ2-1	CASGQRGPYNEQFF	TGTGCCAGCGGCCAGCGGGGGCCCTACAATGAGCAGTTCTTC
.	.	TRBV5-1	TRBJ2-7	CASSLVRGNKPYEQYF	TGCGCCAGCAGCTTGGTGAGGGGTAACAAACCCTACGAGCAGTACTTC
.	.	TRBV6-1	TRBJ1-5	CASSESVTGLFWPQHF	TGTGCCAGCAGTGAGTCTGTCACCGGCCTCTTTTGGCCCCAGCATTTT
TRBD1	.	TRBV18	TRBJ1-2	CASSPLRDRGSGYTF	TGTGCCAGCTCACCCCTTCGGGACAGGGGGTCTGGCTACACCTTC
.	.	TRBV6-6	TRBJ1-2	CASRDSGKAANYGYTF	TGTGCCAGCAGGGACAGCGGGAAAGCTGCTAACTATGGCTACACCTTC
.	.	TRBV9	TRBJ2-2	CASSVDTGELFF	TGTGCCAGCAGCGTAGATACCGGGGAGCTGTTTTTT
TRBD1	once	TRBV14	TRBJ2-7	CASSAPGTGPHEQYF	TGTGCCAGCAGCGCGCCCGGGACAGGTCCCCACGAGCAGTACTTC
.	.	TRBV9	TRBJ1-6	CASSRGQYNSPLHF	TGTGCCAGCAGCCGGGGGCAATATAATTCACCCCTCCACTTT
.	.	TRBV7-9	TRBJ1-3	CASSYSGTEYAGNTIYF	TGTGCCAGCAGCTATAGCGGGACGGAATACGCTGGAAACACCATATATTTT
TRBD1	.	TRBV6-5	TRBJ1-1	CASSIEDRINTEAFF	TGTGCCAGCAGTATTGAGGACAGGATTAACACTGAAGCTTTCTTT
.	.	TRBV5-1	TRBJ2-7	CASSLGWDSYEQYF	TGCGCCAGCAGCCTGGGGTGGGACTCCTACGAGCAGTACTTC
TRBD1	.	TRBV7-9	TRBJ1-4	CASSPLDRANEKLFF	TGTGCCAGCAGCCCCCTAGACAGGGCTAATGAAAAACTGTTTTTT
.	.	TRBV6-2/TRBV6-3	TRBJ1-3	CASSSLRQFSGNTIYF	TGTGCCAGCAGTTCGCTCCGACAGTTCTCTGGAAACACCATATATTTT
TRBD1	.	TRBV6-1	TRBJ2-1	CASSITGAYEQFF	TGTGCCAGCAGCATAACAGGGGCCTATGAGCAGTTCTTC
TRBD2	.	TRBV9	TRBJ2-3	CASSVAGGRTDTQYF	TGTGCCAGCAGCGTAGCGGGGGGGCGCACAGATACGCAGTATTTT
.	.	TRBV30	TRBJ1-2	CAWSGRDYGYTF	TGTGCCTGGTCCGGCAGGGACTATGGCTACACCTTC
.	.	TRBV7-9	TRBJ2-7	CASSFDRIIYEQYF	TGTGCCAGCAGCTTTGACAGGATAATCTACGAGCAGTACTTC
.	.	TRBV6-5	TRBJ1-4	CASRPGKVDEKLFF	TGTGCCAGCCGCCCCGGGAAGGTTGATGAAAAACTGTTTTTT
TRBD1	.	TRBV7-8	TRBJ2-2	CASSSPGQGDGELFF	TGTGCCAGCAGCTCCCCGGGACAGGGTGACGGGGAGCTGTTTTTT
TRBD1	.	TRBV6-6	TRBJ1-4	CASSYGRQGFEKLFF	TGTGCCAGCAGTTACGGGAGACAGGGGTTCGAAAAACTGTTTTTT
.	few	TRBV19	TRBJ1-2	CASSETEGDGYTF	TGTGCCAGTAGTGAGACAGAAGGGGATGGCTACACCTTC
.	.	TRBV5-4	TRBJ1-1	CASSSPYGPMNTEAFF	TGTGCCAGCAGCTCCCCGTACGGACCCATGAACACTGAAGCTTTCTTT
TRBD2	.	TRBV5-1	TRBJ2-3	CASSVNPSGGGTDTQYF	TGCGCCAGCAGCGTAAACCCTAGCGGGGGAGGCACAGATACGCAGTATTTT
.	.	TRBV19	TRBJ2-7	CASMGGGYEQYF	TGTGCCAGCATGGGAGGGGGATACGAGCAGTACTTC
TRBD2	once	TRBV2	TRBJ2-1	CASYGLAGNNEQFF	TGTGCCAGTTATGGACTAGCGGGCAATAATGAGCAGTTCTTC
.	.	TRBV4-1	TRBJ2-3	CASSQVAQDTQYF	TGCGCCAGCAGCCAAGTGGCACAAGATACGCAGTATTTT
.	.	TRBV5-1	TRBJ2-6	CASSLQSLGEGGANVLTF	TGCGCCAGCAGCTTGCAATCCCTGGGTGAGGGAGGGGCCAACGTCCTGACTTTC